A selection of T cell receptor beta chains follows, all from one sample in a study of CD8 T cells in Susac syndrome. One entry per CDR3 protein, called by TCRdb with MiXCR from the immunoSEQ multiplex PCR reads. Counted here are some 180,000 distinct CDR3 sequences, about 95% occurring once; the ten biggest clones make up 0.085% to 0.11%. Material: CD4+ T cells from PBMCs. Every receptor here comes from a human donor in good health. Both conserved end residues are part of each CDR3. D genes are given only for firm matches. Only some rows state a clone size, as once, few, many or a class for expanded clones.

clone size	V gene	D gene	J gene	CDR3 length	CDR3 protein	CDR3 DNA
.	TRBV4-3	.	TRBJ2-7	14	CASSQGSGAYEQYF	TGCGCCAGCAGCCAAGGTAGCGGCGCCTACGAGCAGTACTTC
.	TRBV14	.	TRBJ1-5	15	CASSQEVRGGQPQHF	TGTGCCAGCAGCCAAGAAGTGAGGGGAGGGCAGCCCCAGCATTTT
.	TRBV15	TRBD2	TRBJ2-5	17	CATSRGGAGGGQETQYF	TGTGCCACCAGCAGAGGGGGAGCGGGAGGGGGCCAAGAGACCCAGTACTTC
.	TRBV7-8	TRBD1	TRBJ2-3	16	CASCLVPGQLTDTQYF	TGTGCCAGCTGCCTGGTCCCGGGACAGCTCACAGATACGCAGTATTTT
.	TRBV30	TRBD2	TRBJ2-5	14	CAWSKTSKVETQYF	TGTGCCTGGAGCAAGACTAGCAAAGTAGAGACCCAGTACTTC
.	TRBV30	.	TRBJ1-5	15	CAWSWSGDSNQPQHF	TGTGCCTGGAGTTGGTCTGGGGACAGCAATCAGCCCCAGCATTTT
once	TRBV3-1	.	TRBJ2-5	14	CASSQGDGQETQYF	TGTGCCAGCAGCCAAGGGGACGGCCAAGAGACCCAGTACTTC
.	TRBV14	TRBD1	TRBJ1-1	19	CASSQVGWRTGRIGTEAFF	TGTGCCAGCAGCCAAGTGGGTTGGCGGACAGGGAGAATTGGGACTGAAGCTTTCTTT
.	TRBV30	.	TRBJ2-3	13	CAWSVRFTDTQYF	TGTGCCTGGAGTGTACGATTCACAGATACGCAGTATTTT
.	TRBV20-1	TRBD2	TRBJ2-1	15	CSARASGSVYNEQFF	TGCAGTGCTAGAGCTAGCGGGAGTGTATACAATGAGCAGTTCTTC
.	TRBV20-1	TRBD1	TRBJ2-7	12	CSALGQGNEQYF	TGCAGTGCTTTGGGACAGGGTAACGAGCAGTACTTC
.	TRBV29-1	.	TRBJ2-5	14	CSVVGGLPPETQYF	TGCAGCGTTGTCGGGGGACTCCCCCCAGAGACCCAGTACTTC
.	TRBV25-1	.	TRBJ2-7	11	CASSELGVQYF	TGTGCCAGCAGTGAATTGGGCGTGCAGTACTTC
.	TRBV5-1	.	TRBJ2-1	12	CASSPNHNEQFF	TGCGCCAGCAGCCCGAATCACAATGAGCAGTTCTTC
.	TRBV14	.	TRBJ2-3	11	CASSQKYTQYF	TGTGCCAGCAGCCAAAAGTATACGCAGTATTTT
.	TRBV20-1	.	TRBJ2-1	15	CSASSGLTTYNEQFF	TGCAGTGCTAGTTCCGGACTCACCACCTACAATGAGCAGTTCTTC
.	TRBV27	.	TRBJ2-3	15	CASSLLGVGTDTQYF	TGTGCCAGCAGTTTGTTGGGGGTCGGCACAGATACGCAGTATTTT
.	TRBV12-3/TRBV12-4	.	TRBJ2-3	15	CASTSQDASTDTQYF	TGTGCCAGCACCTCACAGGATGCTAGCACAGATACGCAGTATTTT
.	TRBV20-1	TRBD2	TRBJ2-1	15	CSASSGLASYNEQFF	TGCAGTGCTAGTTCCGGACTAGCGTCCTACAATGAGCAGTTCTTC
.	TRBV5-1	TRBD2	TRBJ2-3	14	CASSLTSRTDTQYF	TGCGCCAGCAGCCTGACTAGCAGGACAGATACGCAGTATTTT
.	TRBV18	TRBD1	TRBJ2-1	14	CASSPSTGGNEQFF	TGTGCCAGCTCACCGTCTACAGGGGGCAATGAGCAGTTCTTC
.	TRBV28	.	TRBJ1-5	14	CASSSNSPYPPQHF	TGTGCCAGCAGTTCAAATTCTCCCTATCCTCCCCAGCATTTT
.	TRBV5-4	.	TRBJ2-1	16	CASSPPISIRNNEQFF	TGTGCCAGCAGCCCCCCAATTTCAATTCGAAACAATGAGCAGTTCTTC
.	TRBV28	.	TRBJ1-5	14	CASSRQGRNQPQHF	TGTGCCAGCAGTAGGCAGGGGCGGAATCAGCCCCAGCATTTT
.	TRBV14	.	TRBJ2-7	14	CASSQNRVGHEQYF	TGTGCCAGCAGCCAAAACAGGGTAGGACACGAGCAGTACTTC
.	TRBV5-1	.	TRBJ2-7	14	CASSLEGLLDEQYF	TGCGCCAGCAGCTTGGAGGGGCTCCTTGACGAGCAGTACTTC
.	TRBV15	.	TRBJ1-2	13	CATSRDLSGGYTF	TGTGCCACCAGCAGAGATCTCTCCGGTGGCTACACCTTC
.	TRBV12-3/TRBV12-4	TRBD2	TRBJ2-1	18	CASRYRATGLATLREQFF	TGTGCCAGCAGGTACAGGGCAACTGGACTAGCGACCCTCCGTGAGCAGTTCTTC
once	TRBV6-1	.	TRBJ2-4	16	CASGRGGLIAKNIQYF	TGTGCCAGCGGCAGGGGAGGCCTAATAGCCAAAAACATTCAGTACTTC
.	TRBV3-1	.	TRBJ2-7	12	CASSTSFSEQYF	TGTGCCAGCAGCACTAGTTTCAGCGAGCAGTACTTC
.	TRBV29-1	.	TRBJ1-1	11	CSVGRGTEAFF	TGCAGCGTGGGAAGGGGAACTGAAGCTTTCTTT
few	TRBV7-3	.	TRBJ2-5	13	CASSFGERETQYF	TGTGCCAGCAGCTTCGGAGAGCGAGAGACCCAGTACTTC
.	TRBV29-1	TRBD2	TRBJ2-1	15	CSVGFRGSSYNEQFF	TGCAGCGTTGGGTTCCGCGGGAGTTCCTACAATGAGCAGTTCTTC
.	TRBV29-1	.	TRBJ2-1	13	CSAEEAPSNEQFF	TGCAGCGCTGAGGAGGCCCCAAGCAATGAGCAGTTCTTC
.	TRBV5-1	.	TRBJ1-1	14	CASSPVKGGSEAFF	TGCGCCAGCAGCCCCGTAAAGGGGGGCAGTGAAGCTTTCTTT
.	TRBV7-9	.	TRBJ2-1	17	CASSLVGISGSYNEQFF	TGTGCCAGCAGCTTAGTCGGGATAAGCGGCTCCTACAATGAGCAGTTCTTC
.	TRBV3-1	.	TRBJ2-5	14	CASSQGRYQETQYF	TGTGCCAGCAGCCAAGGGCGTTACCAAGAGACCCAGTACTTC
.	TRBV18	.	TRBJ2-1	14	CASSPRDTYNEQFF	TGTGCCAGCTCACCACGGGACACATACAATGAGCAGTTCTTC
once	TRBV29-1	TRBD2	TRBJ2-1	21	CSVWELMGLAGGPSSYNEQFF	TGCAGCGTGTGGGAATTGATGGGACTAGCGGGAGGGCCGAGCTCCTACAATGAGCAGTTCTTC
.	TRBV30	.	TRBJ2-7	11	CAWRQNYEQYF	TGTGCCTGGAGGCAGAACTACGAGCAGTACTTC
.	TRBV29-1	TRBD1	TRBJ2-1	14	CSVSRTGAVDEQFF	TGCAGCGTCTCAAGGACAGGGGCGGTAGATGAGCAGTTCTTC